This T cell receptor beta chain comes out of a study of T cells in Graves' hyperthyroidism and ophthalmopathy. RNA transcripts served as the template for amplifying TCR beta CDR3 regions. A first-round RT-PCR of the TCR CDR3 used the HTBI primer set. TCRdb itself ran the multiplex PCR reads through MiXCR, one entry per CDR3 protein. The sample holds 300,000 to 400,000 distinct CDR3 sequences, about 20% seen once. Remarks on this clonotype: A much larger clone is a single base away; this may be a read error.

Across 18 months, stable Graves' hyperthyroidism was marked by no progression to ophthalmopathy. Germline V lookup: CDR1 SGHRS, CDR2 YFSETQ. Trimming removed 0 bases at V and 0 bases at J, with 9 bases between. The CDR3 spans 16 residues. V gene TRBV5-1 combines with J gene TRBJ1-4, with D unclear. Sequences were obtained from blood. The TCR originated in a woman aged 45 to 65 with Graves' hyperthyroidism. The CDR3 loop is CASSLGRRATNEKLFF. CDR3 in DNA: TGCGCCAGCAGCTTGGGGCGGCGAGCAACTAATGAAAAACTGTTTTTT. Supplemented by reference TRBV5-1 and TRBJ1-4, the full variable domain reads KAGVTQTPRYLIKTRGQQVTLSCSPISGHRSVSWYQQTPGQGLQFLFEYFSETQRNKGNFPGRFSGRQFSNSRSEMNVSTLELGDSALYLCASSLGRRATNEKLFFGSGTQLSVL.